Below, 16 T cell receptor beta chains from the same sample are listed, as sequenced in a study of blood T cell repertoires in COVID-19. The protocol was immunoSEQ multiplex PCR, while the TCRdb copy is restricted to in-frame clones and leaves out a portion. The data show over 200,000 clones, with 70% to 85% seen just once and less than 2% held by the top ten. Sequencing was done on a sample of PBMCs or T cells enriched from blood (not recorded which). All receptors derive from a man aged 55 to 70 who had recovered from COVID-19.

CDR3 nucleotide sequence: TGTGCCAGCAGCCAAGAAGAGGGGACAGGCTACGAGCAGTACTTC. Translation: CASSQEEGTGYEQYF. V is TRBV3-1 (or the pseudogene TRBV3-2) and J is TRBJ2-7; the match to TRBD1 covers 8 bases. The CDR3 is 15 residues long. Trimming cost V 0 bases and J 3 bases; bases outside gene matches: 4. CDR1 is LGHDT, CDR2 YNNKEL, per germline (reference sequence).

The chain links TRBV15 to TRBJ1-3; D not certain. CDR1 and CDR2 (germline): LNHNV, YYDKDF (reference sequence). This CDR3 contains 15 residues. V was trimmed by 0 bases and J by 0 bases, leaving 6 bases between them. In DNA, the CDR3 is TGTGCCACCAGCAGAGAGGGCAACTCTGGAAACACCATATATTTT. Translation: CATSREGNSGNTIYF.

The CDR3, as DNA: TGTGCCAGCGCGAGGGAGAGCTCCTACGAGCAGTACTTC. This translates into CASARESSYEQYF. The chain joins TRBV7-9 to TRBJ2-7; D possibly corresponds to TRBD2 (5 bases). The V gene's germline CDR1 is SEHNR and CDR2 FQNEAQ (reference sequence). The CDR3 has 13 amino acids. V was pared by 8 bases and J by 0 bases, with 11 bases between.

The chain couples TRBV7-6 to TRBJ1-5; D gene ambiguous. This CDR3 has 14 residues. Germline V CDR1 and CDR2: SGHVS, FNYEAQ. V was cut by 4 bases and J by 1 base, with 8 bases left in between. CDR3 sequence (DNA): TGTGCCAGCAGCTCGGGAGTAAGCAATCAGCCCCAGCATTTT. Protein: CASSSGVSNQPQHF.

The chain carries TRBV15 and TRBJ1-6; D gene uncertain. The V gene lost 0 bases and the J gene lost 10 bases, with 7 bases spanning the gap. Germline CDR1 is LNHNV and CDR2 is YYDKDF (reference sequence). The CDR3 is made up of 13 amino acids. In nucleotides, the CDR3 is TGTGCCACCAGCAGAGAGAATCGGTCACCCCTCCACTTT. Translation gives CATSRENRSPLHF.

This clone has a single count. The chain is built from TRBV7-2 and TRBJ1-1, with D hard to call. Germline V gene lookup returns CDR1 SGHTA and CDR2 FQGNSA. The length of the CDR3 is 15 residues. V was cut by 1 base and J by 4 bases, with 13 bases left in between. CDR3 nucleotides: TGTGCCAGCAGCTTAGGTCCTATGCGGGGCACTGAAGCTTTCTTT. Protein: CASSLGPMRGTEAFF.

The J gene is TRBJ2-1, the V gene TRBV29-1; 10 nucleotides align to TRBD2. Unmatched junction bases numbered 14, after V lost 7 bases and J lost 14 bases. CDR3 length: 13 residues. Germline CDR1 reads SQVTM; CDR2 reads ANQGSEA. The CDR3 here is CSGSGGEVVGEFF. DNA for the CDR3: TGCAGCGGGAGCGGGGGGGAGGTGGTTGGGGAGTTCTTC.

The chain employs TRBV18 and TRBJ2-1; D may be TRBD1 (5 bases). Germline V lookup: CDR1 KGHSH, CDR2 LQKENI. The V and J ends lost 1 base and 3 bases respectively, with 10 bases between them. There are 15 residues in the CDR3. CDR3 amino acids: CASSPLMQGYNEQFF. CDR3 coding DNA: TGTGCCAGCTCACCACTCATGCAGGGCTACAATGAGCAGTTCTTC.

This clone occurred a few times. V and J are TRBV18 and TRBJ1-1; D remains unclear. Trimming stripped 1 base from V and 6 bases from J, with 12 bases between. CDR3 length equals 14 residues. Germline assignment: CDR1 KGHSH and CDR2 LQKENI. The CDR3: CASSPQWLRAEAFF. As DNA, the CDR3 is TGTGCCAGCTCACCACAGTGGTTGAGGGCTGAAGCTTTCTTT.

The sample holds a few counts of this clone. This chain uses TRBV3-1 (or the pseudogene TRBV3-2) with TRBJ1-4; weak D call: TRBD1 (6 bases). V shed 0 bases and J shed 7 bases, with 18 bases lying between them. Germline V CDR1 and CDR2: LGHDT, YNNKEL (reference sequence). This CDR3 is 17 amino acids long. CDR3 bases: TGTGCCAGCAGCCAAGAAGGAGGGGGAGGGCTAGGTGAAAAACTGTTTTTT. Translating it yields CASSQEGGGGLGEKLFF.

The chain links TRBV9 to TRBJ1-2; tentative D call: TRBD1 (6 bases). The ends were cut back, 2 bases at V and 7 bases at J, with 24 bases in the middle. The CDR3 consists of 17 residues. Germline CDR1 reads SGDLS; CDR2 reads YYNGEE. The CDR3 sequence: CASSVASGQRGVIGYTF. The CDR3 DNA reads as TGTGCCAGCAGCGTCGCGTCCGGACAGCGAGGAGTAATTGGCTACACCTTC. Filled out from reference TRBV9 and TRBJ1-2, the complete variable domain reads DSGVTQTPKHLITATGQRVTLRCSPRSGDLSVYWYQQSLDQGLQFLIQYYNGEERAKGNILERFSAQQFPDLHSELNLSSLELGDSALYFCASSVASGQRGVIGYTFGSGTRLTVV.

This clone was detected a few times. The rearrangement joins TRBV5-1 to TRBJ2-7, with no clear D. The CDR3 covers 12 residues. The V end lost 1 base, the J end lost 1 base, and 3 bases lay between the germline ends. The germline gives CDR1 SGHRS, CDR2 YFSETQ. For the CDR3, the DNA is TGCGCCAGCAGCTTGCAATCCTACGAGCAGTACTTC. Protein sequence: CASSLQSYEQYF.

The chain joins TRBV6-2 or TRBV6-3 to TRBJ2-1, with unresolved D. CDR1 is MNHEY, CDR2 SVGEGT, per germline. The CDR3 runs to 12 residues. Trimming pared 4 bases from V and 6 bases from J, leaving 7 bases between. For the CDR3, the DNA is TGTGCCAGCAGTTTGAACAGCAATGAGCAGTTCTTC. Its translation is CASSLNSNEQFF.

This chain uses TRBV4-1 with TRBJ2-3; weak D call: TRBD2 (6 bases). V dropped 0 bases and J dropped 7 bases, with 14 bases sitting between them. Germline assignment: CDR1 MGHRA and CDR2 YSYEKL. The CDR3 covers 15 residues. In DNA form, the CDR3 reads TGCGCCAGCAGCCAAGATTCGGGGGACCCGTATACGCAGTATTTT. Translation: CASSQDSGDPYTQYF.

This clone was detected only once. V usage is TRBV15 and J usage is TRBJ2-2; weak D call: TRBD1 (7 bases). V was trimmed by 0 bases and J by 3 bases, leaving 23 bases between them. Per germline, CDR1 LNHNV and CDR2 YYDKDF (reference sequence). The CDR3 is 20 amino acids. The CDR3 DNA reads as TGTGCCACCAGCAGAGATAGGCCAGGGGGGAGACAGGGTTACACCGGGGAGCTGTTTTTT. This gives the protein CATSRDRPGGRQGYTGELFF.

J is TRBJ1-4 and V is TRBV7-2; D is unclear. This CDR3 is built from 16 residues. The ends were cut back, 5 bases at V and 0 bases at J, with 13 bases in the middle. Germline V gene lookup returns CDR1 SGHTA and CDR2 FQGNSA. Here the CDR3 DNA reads TGTGCCAGCAGCATATCCCGCGTTCCAACTAATGAAAAACTGTTTTTT. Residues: CASSISRVPTNEKLFF.